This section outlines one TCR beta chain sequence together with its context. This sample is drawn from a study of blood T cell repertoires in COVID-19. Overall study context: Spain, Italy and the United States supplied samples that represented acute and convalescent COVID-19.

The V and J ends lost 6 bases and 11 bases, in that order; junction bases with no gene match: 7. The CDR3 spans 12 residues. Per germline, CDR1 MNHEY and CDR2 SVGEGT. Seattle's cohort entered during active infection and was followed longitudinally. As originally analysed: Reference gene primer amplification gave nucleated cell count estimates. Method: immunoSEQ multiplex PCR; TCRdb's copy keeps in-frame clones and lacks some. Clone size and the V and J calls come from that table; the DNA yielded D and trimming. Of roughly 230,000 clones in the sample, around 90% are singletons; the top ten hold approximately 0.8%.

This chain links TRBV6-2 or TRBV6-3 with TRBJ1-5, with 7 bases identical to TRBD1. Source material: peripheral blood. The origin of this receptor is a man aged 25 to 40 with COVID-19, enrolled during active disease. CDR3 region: CASSETGTTQHF. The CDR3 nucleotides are TGTGCCAGCAGCGAGACAGGGACGACCCAGCATTTT.